Described below is a single TCR beta chain sequence and its context. Its antigen is unidentified. The record originates from a study of blood T cells in healthy people across ages. The CDR3 is 13 residues long. J was trimmed by 5 bases and V by 6 bases; bases with no gene match: 4. Germline V gene sequence: CDR1 MDHEN, CDR2 SYDVKM. Study conclusions and caveats: The study found more naive CD4+ cells and higher diversity in long-lived than aged donors.

With a J-beta primer mix and a sample-barcoded 5' primer, a second PCR ran about 7 to 11 cycles. The template-switch adaptor, which had 12 random nucleotides, put a tag on each cDNA molecule. TCRdb processed the 5' RACE reads anew with MiXCR; each CDR3 protein has one entry. Of 700,000 to 900,000 distinct CDR3 sequences in the sample, approximately 24% were seen once. This sample also appeared in a second study, on T cells of mothers and their children.

The rearrangement uses TRBV28 and TRBJ2-3; the match to TRBD1 covers 8 bases. Specimen: blood. The source of this sequence is a boy younger than 18 in good health. The CDR3 bases are TGTGCCAGCAGCCAGGGGGCTTTAGATACGCAGTATTTT. This encodes CASSQGALDTQYF. Full variable domain (missing parts from reference TRBV28 and TRBJ2-3): DVKVTQSSRYLVKRTGEKVFLECVQDMDHENMFWYRQDPGLGLRLIYFSYDVKMKEKGDIPEGYSVSREKKERFSLILESASTNQTSMYLCASSQGALDTQYFGPGTRLTVL.